What follows are 19 T cell receptor beta chains derived from one specimen sequenced in a study of CD8 T cells in ankylosing spondylitis. Study results and caveats: One TCR beta motif, made up of several highly homologous variants, appeared characteristic of ankylosing spondylitis blood.

No cognate antigen is known for these TCRs. MiXCR was run by TCRdb on the 5' RACE reads, yielding one entry per CDR3 protein. There are a few hundred thousand distinct CDR3 sequences in the sample; 20% to 25% occur only once, and roughly 16% lies in the top ten. Sequenced sample: blood, either unsorted or a sorted T cell fraction (not recorded which). The receptors originated from a male donor with ankylosing spondylitis.

This clonotype was detected only a few times. The V call is TRBV12-3 or TRBV12-4, the J call TRBJ2-5, with TRBD2 matching 9 bases. The CDR3 has 16 residues. Unmatched junction bases numbered 9, after V lost 6 bases and J lost 1 base. CDR3 nucleotide sequence: TGTGCCAGCAGGGGAGGGGCGGGAGGGCCCCAAGAGACCCAGTACTTC. Protein sequence: CASRGGAGGPQETQYF.

The sample holds a few counts of this clonotype. The CDR3 DNA follows: TGTGCCAGCAGTTTAGCCCCTGAAGGTATCACCACTGAAGCTTTCTTT. Translation gives CASSLAPEGITTEAFF. The V and J genes are TRBV12-3 or TRBV12-4 and TRBJ1-1; D unresolved. Trimming took 0 bases from V and 4 from J, leaving 15 bases between them. This CDR3 is 16 amino acids long.

This clonotype was counted between two and nine times. This chain connects TRBV6-1 to TRBJ1-2, with no clear D. Trimming took 6 bases from V and 0 from J, leaving 14 bases between them. Germline CDR1 is MNHNS and CDR2 is SASEGT. This CDR3 comprises 15 residues. The CDR3 here is CASSSEDRANYGYTF. The CDR3 DNA reads TGTGCCAGCAGCTCCGAAGACCGAGCTAACTATGGCTACACCTTC.

This clonotype turned up a few times. The V and J genes are TRBV6-5 and TRBJ2-3; 7 positions agree with TRBD2. The V gene end was trimmed by 0 bases and the J gene end by 5 bases; junction bases not matched to a gene: 8. This CDR3 has 16 residues. Germline V lookup: CDR1 MNHEY, CDR2 SVGAGI. The CDR3 is CASSYSTGGGIDTQYF. The CDR3 coding sequence is TGTGCCAGCAGTTACTCAACGGGGGGAGGGATAGATACGCAGTATTTT.

This chain uses TRBV24-1 with TRBJ2-1; the match to TRBD2 covers 7 bases. The ends lost 10 bases at V and 6 bases at J; junction bases unmatched: 11. Germline assignment: CDR1 KGHDR and CDR2 SFDVKD. CDR3 size: 14 residues. In nucleotides, the CDR3 is TGTGCCACGGAGACTAGCCACACGCGCAATGAGCAGTTCTTC. This encodes CATETSHTRNEQFF.

The rearrangement links TRBV14 to TRBJ2-5; 7 nucleotides agree with TRBD2. The CDR3 is 14 residues long. From germline, CDR1 is SGHDN and CDR2 FVKESK. V lost 2 bases, J lost 4 bases, and 4 bases stayed unmatched. CDR3 bases: TGTGCCAGCAGCCAACTTCCGGGAGGAGAGACCCAGTACTTC. Translated: CASSQLPGGETQYF.

In this sample, this clonotype turned up many times. This sequence joins TRBV7-9 and TRBJ2-5; no clear D gene. Trimming stripped 1 base from V and 5 bases from J, with 5 bases between. Germline V CDR1 and CDR2: SEHNR, FQNEAQ (reference sequence). The CDR3 is 12 residues long. Here the CDR3 DNA reads TGTGCCAGCAGCTTAGGCTTGGAGACCCAGTACTTC. Protein: CASSLGLETQYF.

This clonotype was counted many times. The V call is TRBV29-1, the J call TRBJ2-3, with D perhaps TRBD2 (6 bases). CDR1 SQVTM and CDR2 ANQGSEA come from the germline V gene. V lost 2 bases, J lost 4 bases, and 13 bases lay in between. This CDR3 contains 14 residues. The CDR3 spells CSVEIGGVPDTQYF. The CDR3 DNA is TGCAGCGTTGAAATAGGAGGGGTTCCAGATACGCAGTATTTT.

This clonotype was seen a few times. The rearrangement joins TRBV7-2 to TRBJ1-2; tentative D call: TRBD1 (5 bases). CDR1 is SGHTA and CDR2 is FQGNSA in the germline V gene. This CDR3 is built from 15 residues. The V end lost 4 bases, the J end lost 2 bases, and 14 bases lay between the germline ends. The CDR3: CASSSKAGSNYGYTF. DNA of the CDR3: TGTGCCAGCAGCTCTAAGGCAGGGTCCAACTATGGCTACACCTTC.

A few counts support this clonotype. The chain carries TRBV20-1 and TRBJ2-1, with no clear D. The CDR3 contains 14 residues. The V and J ends lost 1 base and 0 bases respectively, with 7 bases between them. Germline CDR1 and CDR2: DFQATT and SNEGSKA (reference sequence). CDR3 region: CSARVWDSYNEQFF. CDR3 nucleotide sequence: TGCAGTGCTAGAGTATGGGACTCCTACAATGAGCAGTTCTTC.

The rearrangement uses TRBV20-1 and TRBJ2-3, with 10 nucleotides matching TRBD2. V shed 4 bases, J shed 0 bases, and the junction held 4 bases outside the gene matches. Germline assignment: CDR1 DFQATT and CDR2 SNEGSKA (reference sequence). The CDR3 is made up of 15 amino acids. The CDR3, as DNA: TGCAGTGCTAATCCTAGCGGGAGAAGCACAGATACGCAGTATTTT. The encoded protein is CSANPSGRSTDTQYF.

This clonotype was recorded once. This chain uses TRBV12-3 or TRBV12-4 with TRBJ1-4; 8 bases agree with TRBD1. The trim removed 4 bases at V and 7 bases at J, leaving 11 bases unmatched. CDR3 size: 16 residues. The CDR3 reads CASSSPPGGLGEKLFF. As DNA, the CDR3 is TGTGCCAGCAGTTCCCCCCCAGGGGGCTTGGGTGAAAAACTGTTTTTT.

This clonotype was seen a few times. The chain employs TRBV4-3 and TRBJ2-3; D unclear. CDR1 and CDR2 from the germline V gene are LGHNA and YSLEER. The CDR3 is made up of 13 amino acids. Trimming shortened V by 6 bases and J by 2 bases, and 9 bases separated the two germline ends. In DNA form, the CDR3 reads TGCGCCAGCAGTTTCGGTTACACAGATACGCAGTATTTT. This translates into CASSFGYTDTQYF.

The chain combines TRBV28 with TRBJ2-1; TRBD2 matches at 7 bases. The length of the CDR3 is 15 residues. V shed 7 bases and J 8 bases; nucleotides not matched to a gene: 14. CDR1 and CDR2 from the germline V gene are MDHEN and SYDVKM. The CDR3 DNA reads as TGTGCCAGCACACTAAAGGGAGGGCCCATATATGAGCAGTTCTTC. It specifies CASTLKGGPIYEQFF.

The chain combines TRBV18 with TRBJ1-1; the D gene is possibly TRBD1 (6 bases). V was pared by 6 bases and J by 5 bases, with 13 bases between. Looked up from germline, CDR1 is KGHSH and CDR2 is LQKENI. The CDR3 runs to 13 residues. CDR3 protein: CASSPTGFTEAFF. The CDR3 coding sequence is TGTGCCAGCTCGCCTACAGGGTTTACTGAAGCTTTCTTT.

V and J are TRBV7-8 and TRBJ2-2; 11 nucleotides agree with TRBD2. Unmatched junction bases numbered 9, after V lost 6 bases and J lost 6 bases. This CDR3 comprises 16 residues. Germline loops: CDR1 SGHVS, CDR2 FQNEAQ. CDR3 nucleotide sequence: TGTGCCAGCAGGCGTTTTAGCGGGAGGGCCGCCGGGGAGCTGTTTTTT. Translating it yields CASRRFSGRAAGELFF.

This rearrangement joins TRBV2 to TRBJ2-7; D is unresolved. The CDR3 has 12 residues. V was clipped by 3 bases and J by 6 bases, with 9 bases between them. Germline lookup yields CDR1 SNHLY and CDR2 FYNNEI. CDR3 protein: CASSEWLGEQYF. In DNA, the CDR3 is TGTGCCAGCAGTGAGTGGTTAGGCGAGCAGTACTTC. Using reference TRBV2 and TRBJ2-7 for the parts outside the CDR3, the full variable domain is EPEVTQTPSHQVTQMGQEVILRCVPISNHLYFYWYRQILGQKVEFLVSFYNNEISEKSEIFDDQFSVERPDGSNFTLKIRSTKLEDSAMYFCASSEWLGEQYFGPGTRLTVT.

This clonotype was detected only a few times. The CDR3 is CSAKSGRTTYEQYF. For the CDR3, the DNA is TGCAGTGCTAAGAGCGGCCGAACGACCTACGAGCAGTACTTC. The chain carries TRBV20-1 and TRBJ2-7, with a possible D match to TRBD2 (5 bases). V dropped 4 bases and J dropped 2 bases, with 15 bases sitting between them. Germline lookup yields CDR1 DFQATT and CDR2 SNEGSKA (reference sequence). The CDR3 covers 14 residues.

In its sample, this clonotype was seen a few times. The chain links TRBV12-5 to TRBJ2-1, with 7 positions matching TRBD2. In germline, CDR1 is LGHNT, CDR2 FRNRAP. Unmatched junction bases numbered 5, after V lost 5 bases and J lost 7 bases. The CDR3 is made up of 13 amino acids. In nucleotides, the CDR3 is TGTGCTAGTGGTACCGGACTAGATAATGAGCAGTTCTTC. Amino acid sequence: CASGTGLDNEQFF.